The T cell receptor (beta chain) described here comes from a study of prognosis after radiotherapy for stage I lung cancer (dated by TCRdb to about 2021). As for the study more broadly: Between early 2018 and January 2019, 20 or so stage I NSCLC patients were enrolled in Nanjing, China. Fourteen of the patients were found to have newly diagnosed primary stage I lung tumors, and five were living with oligometastatic NSCLC after surgical resection of the primary tumor. Every patient was deemed medically inoperable, more than ten because of comorbidities and seven or eight because they refused surgery. The cohort was made up of about 13 men and over 5 women, with a median age of around 78 years and an age range of 53 to 84 years. Squamous cell carcinoma histology was identified in several patients, and adenocarcinoma histology was identified in about twelve patients. SBRT was delivered in 3 to 5 fractions with a biologically effective dose of at least 100 Gy, and image-guided IMRT or VMAT was used for delivery. SBRT was not combined with any concurrent therapy in any patient. Distant metastases were developed by four of the 19 patients after SBRT, at a median of around seven months, whereas no significant progression was observed in the other 15 patients. The study profiled peripheral blood TCR beta repertoires from stage I NSCLC patients before and after stereotactic body radiotherapy and related them to distant failure. The study sequenced 38 blood samples from some 20 patients, one before and one after SBRT per patient. The paper as a whole reports these results and caveats: Tumor specificity of expanded TCR clones was not determined. A decrease in unique TCR clone counts was observed after SBRT (median around 9,800 before versus some 6,900 after; Wilcoxon paired P=0.011). None of the reported P values were adjusted for multiple comparisons. Limitations of the study included a small cohort and short follow-up, and the study findings need independent validation. Post-SBRT Shannon entropy and its change from baseline were lower in patients who developed distant metastases; baseline Shannon entropy was not associated with metastases. Differences in TRBV and TRBJ usage frequencies by metastasis status were reportedly observed in two V genes at baseline and in about 10 V and two J genes after SBRT.

Two rounds of multiplex PCR were performed to amplify the TCR beta CDR3 region from genomic DNA. In the first round of PCR, primers specific to each TRBV and TRBJ gene were used, and the primer sequences are filed in Chinese patent CN105087789A. Universal primers were used in the second PCR round. The Roche High Pure PCR Template Preparation Kit was used to extract genomic DNA from frozen PBMCs. The libraries underwent paired-end sequencing with 151 bp reads on an Illumina HiSeq 3000. The published analysis was carried out like this. CutAdapt was used to remove raw reads lacking the multiplex PCR primer sequences. PEAR was used to merge high-quality paired reads into contigs. By aligning each contig to reference sequences, MiXCR assigned the TRB V, D and J gene segments to that contig. CDR3 sequences were clustered by base quality and sequence similarity to remove sequencing errors. Shannon entropy normalized by the natural log of productive TCR sequence number was used as the measure of diversity. Clonality was computed as one minus the ratio of Shannon entropy to the natural log of the number of unique clonotypes. The Youden index of ROC curves was used to select progression-free survival cut-offs for repertoire metrics, and analyses were performed in R 3.5.3. TCRdb trimmed public reads at Q25 via fastp, called clones via MiXCR and kept in-frame beta chains. Rows with one shared CDR3 protein collapse into an entry with the most common genes and DNA. TCRdb assigned the V and J calls; the authors' analysis was not used. The sample table holds tens of thousands of distinct CDR3 sequences, of which about half were seen once. Together, the top ten hold 15% of the sample.

This clonotype counts as medium-sized (0.01 to 0.1%). What antigen it recognizes has not been identified. Base quality data are lacking; no much larger clone is found one base away. No patient had a history of other malignancies or prior chemotherapy or radiotherapy, and all had node-negative disease on CT and PET/CT. Around 6 milliliters of peripheral venous blood were drawn into EDTA tubes at each of two time points. PBMCs were isolated by Ficoll-Paque Plus density-gradient centrifugation. Right after collection, samples were placed at -80 degrees C and kept there until analysis. Inclusive of the bounding cysteine and phenylalanine, the CDR3 is 13 residues long. Only the CDR3 DNA stays, 39 bases, in frame from base 1. Trimming costs V 4 bases and J 1 base, and their ends lie 7 bases apart. CDR1 and CDR2, looked up from the germline V gene (reference sequence), are LNHDA and SQIVND.

The chain links TRBV19 with TRBJ1-1, with the D gene too uncertain to name. The input for sequencing was PBMCs, taken before or after stereotactic body radiation therapy (not recorded which). The sequence was obtained from a donor aged 50 or older with non-small cell lung cancer. The DNA sequence is TGTGCCAGTAGTAGTCTGGGGAACACTGAAGCTTTCTTT. This sequence encodes CASSSLGNTEAFF.